These T cell receptor beta chains were read from a single sample in a study of T cell responses to AZD1222 COVID-19 vaccine. The repertoire was sequenced with immunoSEQ multiplex PCR; TCRdb's copy has only in-frame clones and lacks some. The table lists more than 85,000 clones, approximately 83% of them singletons, with approximately 7.9% in the top ten. The sequencing used peripheral blood, collected on day 0 of AZD1222 vaccination. These TCRs come from an adult in good health. The CDR3 runs from the conserved cysteine through the conserved F or W.

v_call	j_call	cdr3_aa
TRBV27	TRBJ2-2	CASSYGRSYTGELFF
TRBV6-4	TRBJ1-2	CASSAGTGYGYTF
TRBV6-6	TRBJ1-5	CASSYVGIRGGQPQHF
TRBV7-3	TRBJ2-3	CASSRQGLSTDTQYF
TRBV25-1	TRBJ1-2	CASKLTGEGPEYGYTF
TRBV5-6	TRBJ2-2	CASRRGSRTGELFF
TRBV11-3	TRBJ2-3	CASSLRLAGVDTQYF
TRBV21-1	TRBJ1-2	CASNRQGHYGYTF
TRBV27	TRBJ1-2	CASRPGGFNYGYTF
TRBV20-1	TRBJ1-3	CSARNGNTIYF
TRBV28	TRBJ2-7	CASSFVQDPSEQYF
TRBV6-6	TRBJ1-5	CASRDRDHQPQHF
TRBV7-9	TRBJ2-7	CASSLLGGLGTYEQYF
TRBV28	TRBJ2-1	CASSFGSYNEQFF
TRBV6-5	TRBJ1-2	CASSYTRGYGHTF
TRBV7-2	TRBJ2-5	CASSLVTDPSETQYF
TRBV6-5	TRBJ1-3	CASSNFPSGNTIYF
TRBV6-5	TRBJ1-1	CASSYGRNTEAFF
TRBV12-3/TRBV12-4	TRBJ1-6	CASSFGLALHF
TRBV5-1	TRBJ1-5	CASSLAGQGNQPQHF
TRBV25-1	TRBJ2-1	CASSEASGGGYEQFF
TRBV11-3	TRBJ1-2	CASSLTPPRGYTF
TRBV12-3/TRBV12-4	TRBJ2-7	CASSLLTGDEQYF
TRBV6-5	TRBJ2-7	CASSYRHSGSPPEQYF
TRBV25-1	TRBJ1-2	CASSPGHSYGYTF
TRBV7-2	TRBJ1-5	CASSLDPGSQPQHF
TRBV11-3	TRBJ1-1	CASSAGTEAFF
TRBV5-4	TRBJ1-6	CASSLAAVGTNSPLHF
TRBV6-5	TRBJ1-1	CASSYGRTGTEAFF
TRBV11-2	TRBJ1-4	CASRQGGQGKKLFF
TRBV19	TRBJ2-7	CASSIDVWNEQYF
TRBV24-1	TRBJ2-1	CATSVLAGGNEQFF
TRBV19	TRBJ1-5	CASTRANGPQHF
TRBV9	TRBJ2-3	CASSVDGDSTDTQYF
TRBV6-1	TRBJ1-5	CASSALGTGGHQPQHF